The 14 T cell receptor beta chains given below trace back to one sample, sequenced in a study of neoadjuvant nivolumab and ipilimumab in lung cancer. TCRdb keeps only in-frame clones here, not all; method: immunoSEQ multiplex PCR. The sample includes over 25,000 clones, roughly 76% of them seen just once. The sample was tumor tissue, taken after neoadjuvant nivolumab, alone or with ipilimumab, at or shortly before surgery. The receptor set was obtained from an adult with non-small cell lung cancer.

The rearrangement links TRBV2 to TRBJ2-6, with 8 bases fitting TRBD1. V was clipped by 8 bases and J by 4 bases; unmatched bases: 4. Germline CDR1 SNHLY, CDR2 FYNNEI. The CDR3 is 14 residues long. The chain's CDR3 is CASGQGSGANVLTF. CDR3 nucleotides: TGTGCCAGCGGACAGGGATCCGGGGCCAACGTCCTGACTTTC.

This chain uses TRBV6-5 with TRBJ1-4, with D tentatively TRBD1 (5 bases). Looked up from germline, CDR1 is MNHEY and CDR2 is SVGAGI. This CDR3 has 15 residues. The V and J ends lost 6 bases and 8 bases respectively, with 19 bases between them. CDR3 nucleotide sequence: TGTGCCAGCAGGGCCGTGGATGGGGCCGGAGAAAAACTGTTTTTT. This encodes CASRAVDGAGEKLFF.

V is TRBV19 and J is TRBJ1-6; TRBD1 might be the D (5 bases). V was cut by 4 bases and J by 9 bases, with 10 bases left in between. Germline V gene data show CDR1 as LNHDA and CDR2 as SQIVND (reference sequence). CDR3 length: 13 amino acids. The chain's CDR3 is CASSTGGSSPLHF. Written as DNA, the CDR3 is TGTGCCAGTAGTACGGGGGGGAGTTCACCCCTCCACTTT.

The genes are TRBV12-5 and TRBJ2-1; TRBD2 matches at 7 bases. The V gene's germline CDR1 is LGHNT and CDR2 FRNRAP. The CDR3 sequence is 14 residues long. V was pared by 5 bases and J by 2 bases, with 3 bases of the junction left unmatched. For the CDR3, the DNA is TGTGCTAGTGGTCCCAGCGGGGCCTACAATGAGCAGTTCTTC. This gives the protein CASGPSGAYNEQFF.

The V call is TRBV18, the J call TRBJ2-5; TRBD2 agrees at 15 bases. CDR1 KGHSH and CDR2 LQKENI come from the germline V gene. This CDR3 spans 17 amino acids. V was pared by 1 base and J by 5 bases, with 5 bases of the junction left unmatched. The CDR3 bases are TGTGCCAGCTCACCACGGACTAGCGGGGGGGCCTGGGAGACCCAGTACTTC. Residues: CASSPRTSGGAWETQYF.

The chain couples TRBV2 to TRBJ1-2, with 9 nucleotides matching TRBD1. Trimming cost V 4 bases and J 8 bases; bases outside gene matches: 8. Germline assignment: CDR1 SNHLY and CDR2 FYNNEI. The CDR3 runs to 14 residues. DNA of the CDR3: TGTGCCAGCAGTGCACAACAGGGGGCGTACGGCTACACCTTC. Its protein is CASSAQQGAYGYTF. Full variable domain (remainder filled in from reference TRBV2 and TRBJ1-2): EPEVTQTPSHQVTQMGQEVILRCVPISNHLYFYWYRQILGQKVEFLVSFYNNEISEKSEIFDDQFSVERPDGSNFTLKIRSTKLEDSAMYFCASSAQQGAYGYTFGSGTRLTVV.

The V and J genes are TRBV5-1 and TRBJ2-5, with D unresolved. V was shortened by 3 bases and J by 5 bases, with 11 bases between the two germline ends. CDR1 SGHRS and CDR2 YFSETQ come from the germline V gene. The CDR3 length is 13 residues. The CDR3 DNA follows: TGCGCCAGCAGCTGGGTTAGCCTGGAGACCCAGTACTTC. This codes for CASSWVSLETQYF. Drawing the rest from reference TRBV5-1 and TRBJ2-5, the complete variable domain is KAGVTQTPRYLIKTRGQQVTLSCSPISGHRSVSWYQQTPGQGLQFLFEYFSETQRNKGNFPGRFSGRQFSNSRSEMNVSTLELGDSALYLCASSWVSLETQYFGPGTRLLVL.

This clone was seen a few times. V is TRBV11-2 and J is TRBJ2-7, with TRBD1 matching 8 bases. The CDR3 consists of 16 residues. V was clipped by 5 bases and J by 3 bases; unmatched bases: 12. Germline V lookup: CDR1 SGHAT, CDR2 FQNNGV. CDR3 amino acids: CASSLLGTGQFYEQYF. DNA of the CDR3: TGTGCCAGCAGCCTACTAGGGACAGGCCAGTTCTACGAGCAGTACTTC.

This clone was counted only a few times. This sequence joins TRBV29-1 and TRBJ1-2; TRBD1 matches at 10 bases. The CDR3 contains 13 residues. From germline, CDR1 is SQVTM and CDR2 ANQGSEA. V gave up 5 bases and J gave up 5 bases; unmatched junction bases: 5. This chain's CDR3 is CSVPGTGVYGYTF. The DNA of the CDR3 is TGCAGCGTTCCCGGGACAGGGGTATATGGCTACACCTTC.

The rearrangement links TRBV19 to TRBJ1-1; tentative D call: TRBD1 (6 bases). Trimming cost V 4 bases and J 0 bases, with 12 bases left between them. CDR3 length: 15 amino acids. Germline assignment: CDR1 LNHDA and CDR2 SQIVND (reference sequence). DNA of the CDR3: TGTGCCAGTAGTAGTCCCAGGACAGTGAACACTGAAGCTTTCTTT. Protein product: CASSSPRTVNTEAFF.

This CDR3 is CASSPGLAGEEQFF. Written as DNA, the CDR3 is TGTGCCAGCAGCCCTGGACTAGCGGGGGAGGAGCAGTTCTTC. The rearrangement uses TRBV7-2 and TRBJ2-1; TRBD2 agrees at 13 bases. The germline gives CDR1 SGHTA, CDR2 FQGNSA. V was pared by 5 bases and J by 10 bases, with 5 bases of the junction left unmatched. The CDR3 has 14 residues.

This rearrangement joins TRBV2 to TRBJ2-1, with D maybe TRBD2 (5 bases). V lost 6 bases to trimming and J lost 7 bases, with 13 bases between them. Germline V gives CDR1 SNHLY, CDR2 FYNNEI. The CDR3 spans 13 residues. The CDR3 nucleotides read TGTGCCAGCAGGCCCGGGGTAGGGAATGAGCAGTTCTTC. Protein product: CASRPGVGNEQFF.

The chain employs TRBV5-1 and TRBJ1-1, with D tentatively TRBD1 (6 bases). Germline values: CDR1 SGHRS, CDR2 YFSETQ. This CDR3 is built from 16 residues. V shed 2 bases and J shed 1 base, with 15 bases lying between them. CDR3 nucleotide sequence: TGCGCCAGCAGCTTTATGGGACAACGGGAGAACACTGAAGCTTTCTTT. Translated: CASSFMGQRENTEAFF.

This clone was seen more than once but under ten times. The chain recombines TRBV27 with TRBJ2-1; D is unclear. Germline CDR1 reads MNHEY; CDR2 reads SMNVEV (reference sequence). V was shortened by 5 bases and J by 2 bases, with 1 base between the two germline ends. This CDR3 has 11 amino acids. The CDR3 DNA sequence: TGTGCCAGCAGTGCCTACAATGAGCAGTTCTTC. This sequence encodes CASSAYNEQFF.